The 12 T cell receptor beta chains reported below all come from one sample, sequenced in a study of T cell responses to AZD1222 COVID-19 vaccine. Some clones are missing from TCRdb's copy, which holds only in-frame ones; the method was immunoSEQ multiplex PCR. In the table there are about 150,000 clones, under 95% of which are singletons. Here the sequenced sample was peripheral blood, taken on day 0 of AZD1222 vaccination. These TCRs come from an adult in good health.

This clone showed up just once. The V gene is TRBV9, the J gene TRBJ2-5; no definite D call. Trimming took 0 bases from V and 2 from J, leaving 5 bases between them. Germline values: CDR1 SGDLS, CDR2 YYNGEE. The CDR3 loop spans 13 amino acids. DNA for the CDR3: TGTGCCAGCAGCGTAGAACAGCAAGAGACCCAGTACTTC. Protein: CASSVEQQETQYF.

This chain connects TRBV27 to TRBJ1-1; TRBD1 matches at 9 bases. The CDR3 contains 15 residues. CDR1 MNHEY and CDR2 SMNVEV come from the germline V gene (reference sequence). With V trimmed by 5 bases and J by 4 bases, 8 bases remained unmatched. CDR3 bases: TGTGCCAGCAGTCCCACAGGGGGCGCGGGCACTGAAGCTTTCTTT. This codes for CASSPTGGAGTEAFF.

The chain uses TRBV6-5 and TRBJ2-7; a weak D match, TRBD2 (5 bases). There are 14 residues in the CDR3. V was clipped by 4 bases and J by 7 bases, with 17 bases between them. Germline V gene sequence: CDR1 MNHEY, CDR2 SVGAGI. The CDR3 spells CASSFRELHWEQYF. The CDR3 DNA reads TGTGCCAGCAGTTTCCGGGAACTACATTGGGAGCAGTACTTC.

The CDR3 DNA reads TGTGCCTGGGCAGCCGACAGCTCGAATCAGCCCCAGCATTTT. Translating it yields CAWAADSSNQPQHF. The chain combines TRBV30 with TRBJ1-5, with a possible D match to TRBD1 (5 bases). Germline V lookup: CDR1 GTSNPN, CDR2 SVGIG (reference sequence). Trimming removed 5 bases at V and 4 bases at J, with 15 bases between. There are 14 residues in the CDR3.

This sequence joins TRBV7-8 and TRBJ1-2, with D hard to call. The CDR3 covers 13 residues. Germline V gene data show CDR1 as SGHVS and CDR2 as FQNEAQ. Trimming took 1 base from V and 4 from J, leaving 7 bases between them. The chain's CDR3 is CASSLGEGYGYTF. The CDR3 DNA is TGTGCCAGCAGCTTAGGGGAGGGCTATGGCTACACCTTC.

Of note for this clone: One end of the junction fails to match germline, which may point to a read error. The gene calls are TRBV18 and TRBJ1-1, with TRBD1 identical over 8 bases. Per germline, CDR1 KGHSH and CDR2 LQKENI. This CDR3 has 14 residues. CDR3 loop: CASSPQGVGTEAFF. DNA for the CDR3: TGTGCCAGCTCGCCACAGGGGGTAGGGACTGAAGCTTTCTTT.

The CDR3 nucleotides are TGTGCCAGCAGCTCCCTAGCGGGTCCTAGCACAGATACGCAGTATTTT. Amino acid sequence: CASSSLAGPSTDTQYF. This rearrangement joins TRBV5-4 to TRBJ2-3, with 8 bases fitting TRBD2. CDR3 length: 16 amino acids. Unmatched junction bases numbered 6, after V lost 3 bases and J lost 0 bases. The germline V gene encodes CDR1 SGHNT and CDR2 YYREEE (reference sequence).

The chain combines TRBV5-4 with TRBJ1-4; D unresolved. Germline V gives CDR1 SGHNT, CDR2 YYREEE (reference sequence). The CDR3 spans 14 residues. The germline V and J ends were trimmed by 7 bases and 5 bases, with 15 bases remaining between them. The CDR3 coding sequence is TGTGCCAGCGGCCAAGACGGAGACAATGAAAAACTGTTTTTT. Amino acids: CASGQDGDNEKLFF.

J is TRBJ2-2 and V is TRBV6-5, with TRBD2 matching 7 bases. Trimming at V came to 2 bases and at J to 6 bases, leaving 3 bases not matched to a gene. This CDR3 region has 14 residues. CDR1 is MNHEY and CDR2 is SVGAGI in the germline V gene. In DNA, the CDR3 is TGTGCCAGCAGTTACAGTCGGGGGGCCGGGGAGCTGTTTTTT. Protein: CASSYSRGAGELFF.

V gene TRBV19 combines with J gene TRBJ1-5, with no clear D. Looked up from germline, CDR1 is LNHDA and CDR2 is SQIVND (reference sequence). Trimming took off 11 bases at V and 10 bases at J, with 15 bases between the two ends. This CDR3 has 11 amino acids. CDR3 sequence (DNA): TGTGCCTCTGGCAATCATTGCCCCCAGCATTTT. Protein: CASGNHCPQHF. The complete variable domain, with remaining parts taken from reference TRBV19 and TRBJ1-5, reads DGGITQSPKYLFRKEGQNVTLSCEQNLNHDAMYWYRQDPGQGLRLIYYSQIVNDFQKGDIAEGYSVSREKKESFPLTVTSAQKNPTAFYLCASGNHCPQHFGDGTRLSIL.

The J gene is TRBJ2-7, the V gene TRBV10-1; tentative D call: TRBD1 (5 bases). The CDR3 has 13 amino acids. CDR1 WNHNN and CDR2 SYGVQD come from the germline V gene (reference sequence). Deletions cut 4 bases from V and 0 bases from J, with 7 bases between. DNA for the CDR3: TGCGCCAGCAGTGGCGACAGCTCCTACGAGCAGTACTTC. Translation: CASSGDSSYEQYF.

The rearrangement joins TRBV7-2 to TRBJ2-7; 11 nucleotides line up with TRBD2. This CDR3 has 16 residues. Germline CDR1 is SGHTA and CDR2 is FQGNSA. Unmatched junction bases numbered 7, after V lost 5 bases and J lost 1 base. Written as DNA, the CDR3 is TGTGCCAGCAGCGTGTCCATAGCGGGAGGGTCCTACGAGCAGTACTTC. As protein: CASSVSIAGGSYEQYF.